This TCR beta chain appears in the sequencing data of a study of blood T cell repertoires in COVID-19 (TCRdb year 2020). The study in broad terms: Collaborator samples came from the United States, Italy and Spain and covered acute and convalescent phases of COVID-19. The prospective study material was composed of cDNA or gDNA derived from T cells, B-cell-depleted T cells, or PBMCs. Subjects who had been exposed to COVID-19, were actively infected with it, or had recovered from it provided the deeply sampled blood TCRbeta repertoires that made up the dataset. The repertoires were made available in a free public database intended to serve as a resource for research on the immune response to SARS-CoV-2. The samples were drawn from the first 160 participants of the ongoing ImmuneRACE study and from 950 to 1,500 subjects provided by 6 global collaborators. Nearly every sample came with metadata listing a de-identified subject ID, COVID-19 status, age in years and sex. Where HLA class I and class II types were available, the types were taken from metadata supplied by the sample provider, not from assay-based typing. General conclusions and limits of the study: How much clinical and demographic metadata was included differed by source and by participant, and the metadata was provided uncurated.

This clone showed up just a few times. Its antigen remains unidentified. No much larger clonotype is one base removed from it; base qualities were not supplied. TCRbeta CDR3 regions were amplified from genomic DNA using the immunoSEQ Assay, a bias-controlled multiplex PCR. The authors processed their data as follows. Within the assay, amplification of reference gene primers was used to estimate how many nucleated cells each sample contained. To quantify the absolute abundance of each unique TCRbeta CDR3 rearrangement, sequence reads were collapsed and filtered. For each sample, productive Simpson clonality was calculated as the square root of Simpson's diversity index across productive rearrangements. TCRdb re-hosts the immuneACCESS table, in-frame sequences only. Its copies lack some clones; in the studies checked, an unresolved V gene accounts for under half of them, and the cause for the rest is not known. V and J calls and clone size are given by that table; D and trimming were obtained from the DNA. This sample is represented by some 300,000 clones; approximately 86% of them were singletons. About an eighth of the sample lies in the top ten.

Including cysteine and phenylalanine, the CDR3 has 13 amino acids. Solely the CDR3 DNA is kept, with 39 bases framed from the first base. V and J lose 5 bases and 3 bases, and a span of 11 bases separates them. According to the germline V gene (reference sequence), CDR1 reads SGHNT and CDR2 reads YYREEE. One collaborating source in Seattle enrolled patients during active infection and followed them longitudinally through the course of disease. Collaborating institutions collected whole blood in K2EDTA tubes following their own protocols. For TCRbeta analysis, collaborators shipped samples in one of three forms: frozen whole blood, isolated PBMCs, or DNA extracted from either of those sample types.

This chain is built from TRBV5-4 and TRBJ1-2; D gene: possibly TRBD1, on 5 matching bases. The source of this sequence is a woman aged 70-85 years with COVID-19, enrolled during active disease. Sequencing was carried out using peripheral blood. The DNA sequence reads TGTGCCAGCAGGGAAGGGGTAGACTATGGCTACACCTTC. It translates as CASREGVDYGYTF.